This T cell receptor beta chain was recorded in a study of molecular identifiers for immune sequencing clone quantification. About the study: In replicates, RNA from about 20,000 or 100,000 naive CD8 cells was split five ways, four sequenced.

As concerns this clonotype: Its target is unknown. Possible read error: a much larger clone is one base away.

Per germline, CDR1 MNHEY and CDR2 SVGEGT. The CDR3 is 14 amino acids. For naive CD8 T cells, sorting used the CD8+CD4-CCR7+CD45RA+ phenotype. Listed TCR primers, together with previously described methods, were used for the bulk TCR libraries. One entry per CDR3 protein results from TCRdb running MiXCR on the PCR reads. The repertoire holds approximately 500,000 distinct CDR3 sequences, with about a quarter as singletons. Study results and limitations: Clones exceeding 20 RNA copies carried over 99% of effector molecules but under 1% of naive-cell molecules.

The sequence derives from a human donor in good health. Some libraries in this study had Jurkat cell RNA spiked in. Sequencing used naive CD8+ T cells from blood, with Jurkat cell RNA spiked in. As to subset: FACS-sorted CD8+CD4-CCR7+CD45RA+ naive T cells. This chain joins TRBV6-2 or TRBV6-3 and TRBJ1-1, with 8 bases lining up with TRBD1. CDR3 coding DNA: TGTACCAGCAGTTACCCAGGGGGCTACACTGAAGCTTTCTTT. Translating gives CTSSYPGGYTEAFF.